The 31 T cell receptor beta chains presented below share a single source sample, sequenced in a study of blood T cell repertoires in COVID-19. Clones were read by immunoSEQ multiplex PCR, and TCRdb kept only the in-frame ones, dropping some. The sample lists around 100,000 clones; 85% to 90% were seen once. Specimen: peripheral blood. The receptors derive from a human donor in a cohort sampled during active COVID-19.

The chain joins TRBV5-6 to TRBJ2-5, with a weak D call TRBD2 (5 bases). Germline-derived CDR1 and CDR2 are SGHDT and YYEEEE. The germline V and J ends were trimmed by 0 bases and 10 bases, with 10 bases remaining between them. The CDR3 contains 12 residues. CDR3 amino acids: CASSLGERVQYF. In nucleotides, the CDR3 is TGTGCCAGCAGCTTGGGTGAGAGGGTCCAGTACTTC. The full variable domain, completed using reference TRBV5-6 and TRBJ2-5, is DAGVTQSPTHLIKTRGQQVTLRCSPKSGHDTVSWYQQALGQGPQFIFQYYEEEERQRGNFPDRFSGHQFPNYSSELNVNALLLGDSALYLCASSLGERVQYFGPGTRLLVL.

CDR3 sequence reads: CASSLVATDRQGNEQFF. Here the CDR3 DNA reads TGTGCCAGCAGCTTAGTAGCGACCGATCGACAGGGAAACGAGCAGTTCTTC. V gene TRBV7-2 combines with J gene TRBJ2-1; 7 nucleotides align to TRBD1. CDR1 is SGHTA, CDR2 FQGNSA, per germline. The CDR3 runs 17 residues. Trimming removed 1 base from V and 10 bases from J; junction bases left unmatched: 16.

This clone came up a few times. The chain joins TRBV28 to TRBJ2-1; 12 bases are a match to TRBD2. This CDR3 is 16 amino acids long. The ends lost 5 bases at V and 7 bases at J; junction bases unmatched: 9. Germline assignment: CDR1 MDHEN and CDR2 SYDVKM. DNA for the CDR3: TGTGCCAGCAGTCTAACTAGCGGGAGGCTTCGTAATGAGCAGTTCTTC. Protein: CASSLTSGRLRNEQFF.

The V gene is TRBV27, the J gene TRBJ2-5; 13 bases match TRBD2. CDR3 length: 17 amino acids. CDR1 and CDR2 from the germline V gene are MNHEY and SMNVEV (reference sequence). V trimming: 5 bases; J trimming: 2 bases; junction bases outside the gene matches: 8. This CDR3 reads CASSRAMGLAGQETQYF. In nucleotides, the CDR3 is TGTGCCAGCAGTCGGGCAATGGGACTAGCGGGACAAGAGACCCAGTACTTC.

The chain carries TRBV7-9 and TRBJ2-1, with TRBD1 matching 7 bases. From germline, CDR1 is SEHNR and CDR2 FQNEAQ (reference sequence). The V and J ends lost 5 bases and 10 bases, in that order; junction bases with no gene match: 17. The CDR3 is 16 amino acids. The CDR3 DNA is TGTGCCAGCAGCCCCGGGACAGTTAACCTAAGGACAGAGCAGTTCTTC. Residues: CASSPGTVNLRTEQFF.

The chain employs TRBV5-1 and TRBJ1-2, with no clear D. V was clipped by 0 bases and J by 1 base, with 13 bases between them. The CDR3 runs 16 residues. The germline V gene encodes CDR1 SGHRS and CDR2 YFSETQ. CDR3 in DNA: TGCGCCAGCAGCTTGGGCACGCGTACCGTTAACTATGGCTACACCTTC. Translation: CASSLGTRTVNYGYTF.

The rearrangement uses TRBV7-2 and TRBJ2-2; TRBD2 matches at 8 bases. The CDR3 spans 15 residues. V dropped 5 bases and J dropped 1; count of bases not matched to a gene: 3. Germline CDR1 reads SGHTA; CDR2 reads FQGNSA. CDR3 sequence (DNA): TGTGCCAGCAGCCCGGGACTAGTGAACACCGGGGAGCTGTTTTTT. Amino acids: CASSPGLVNTGELFF. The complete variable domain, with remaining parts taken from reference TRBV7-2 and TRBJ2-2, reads GAGVSQSPSNKVTEKGKDVELRCDPISGHTALYWYRQSLGQGLEFLIYFQGNSAPDKSGLPSDRFSAERTGGSVSTLTIQRTQQEDSAVYLCASSPGLVNTGELFFGEGSRLTVL.

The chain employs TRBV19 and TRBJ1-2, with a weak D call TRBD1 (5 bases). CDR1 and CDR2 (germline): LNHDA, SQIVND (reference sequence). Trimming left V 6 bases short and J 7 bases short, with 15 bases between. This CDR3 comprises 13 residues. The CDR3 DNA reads TGTGCCAGTAGACGGGGGAATGGCGGTGGCTACACCTTC. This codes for CASRRGNGGGYTF.

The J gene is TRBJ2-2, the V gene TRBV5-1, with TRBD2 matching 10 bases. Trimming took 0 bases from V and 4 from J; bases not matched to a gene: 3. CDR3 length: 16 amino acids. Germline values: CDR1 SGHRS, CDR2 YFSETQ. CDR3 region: CASSLGASGGTGELFF. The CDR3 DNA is TGCGCCAGCAGCTTGGGGGCTAGCGGGGGCACCGGGGAGCTGTTTTTT.

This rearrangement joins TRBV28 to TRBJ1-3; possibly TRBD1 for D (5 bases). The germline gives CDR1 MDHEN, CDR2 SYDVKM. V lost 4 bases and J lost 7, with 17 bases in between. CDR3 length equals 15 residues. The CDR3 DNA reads TGTGCCAGCAGTTCCCCTACAAGGGGAGGTAACACCATATATTTT. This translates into CASSSPTRGGNTIYF. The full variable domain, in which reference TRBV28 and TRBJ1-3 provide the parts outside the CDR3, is DVKVTQSSRYLVKRTGEKVFLECVQDMDHENMFWYRQDPGLGLRLIYFSYDVKMKEKGDIPEGYSVSREKKERFSLILESASTNQTSMYLCASSSPTRGGNTIYFGEGSWLTVV.

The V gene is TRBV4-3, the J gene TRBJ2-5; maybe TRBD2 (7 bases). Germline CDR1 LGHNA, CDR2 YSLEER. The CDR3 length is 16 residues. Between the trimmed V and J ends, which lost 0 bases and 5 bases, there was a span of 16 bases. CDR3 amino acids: CASSQDLGGARETQYF. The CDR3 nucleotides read TGCGCCAGCAGCCAAGATTTGGGGGGGGCTAGGGAGACCCAGTACTTC.

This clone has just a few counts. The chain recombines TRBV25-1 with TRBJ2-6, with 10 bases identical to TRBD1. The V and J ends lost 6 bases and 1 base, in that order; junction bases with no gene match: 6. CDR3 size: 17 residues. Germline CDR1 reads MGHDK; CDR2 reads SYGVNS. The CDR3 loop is CASSGTGDRSGANVLTF. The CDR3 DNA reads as TGTGCCAGCAGCGGGACAGGGGATCGGTCTGGGGCCAACGTCCTGACTTTC.

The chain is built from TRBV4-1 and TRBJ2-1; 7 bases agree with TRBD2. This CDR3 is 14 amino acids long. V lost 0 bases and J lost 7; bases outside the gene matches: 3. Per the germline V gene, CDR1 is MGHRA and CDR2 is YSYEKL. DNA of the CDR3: TGCGCCAGCAGCCAAGACACGGGAGGTAATGAGCAGTTCTTC. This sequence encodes CASSQDTGGNEQFF.

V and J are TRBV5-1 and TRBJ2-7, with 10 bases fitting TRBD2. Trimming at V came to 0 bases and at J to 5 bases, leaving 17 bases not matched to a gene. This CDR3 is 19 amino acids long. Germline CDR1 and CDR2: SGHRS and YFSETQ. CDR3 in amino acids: CASSLAGLAGAPTFHEQYF. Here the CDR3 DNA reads TGCGCCAGCAGCTTGGCCGGGCTAGCGGGAGCCCCTACTTTTCACGAGCAGTACTTC.

The CDR3 sequence is CASSTGTGLRDTQYF. The CDR3 DNA follows: TGTGCCAGTAGTACCGGGACAGGGCTTAGGGATACGCAGTATTTT. The chain has TRBV19 and TRBJ2-3; TRBD1 aligns across 9 bases. V shed 4 bases, J shed 6 bases, and the junction held 8 bases outside the gene matches. The CDR3 extends over 15 amino acids. The V gene's germline CDR1 is LNHDA and CDR2 SQIVND (reference sequence).

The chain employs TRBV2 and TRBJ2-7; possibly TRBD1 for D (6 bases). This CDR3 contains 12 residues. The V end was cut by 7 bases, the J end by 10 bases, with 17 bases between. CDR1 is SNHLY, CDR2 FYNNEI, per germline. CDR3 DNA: TGTGCCAGCAAGGGGGATGGAGTTTTTCAGTACTTC. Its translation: CASKGDGVFQYF.

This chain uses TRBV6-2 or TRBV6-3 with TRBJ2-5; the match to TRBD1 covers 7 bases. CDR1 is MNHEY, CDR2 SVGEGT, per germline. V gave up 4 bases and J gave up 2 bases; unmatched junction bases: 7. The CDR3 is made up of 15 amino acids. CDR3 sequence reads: CASSSAGGTQETQYF. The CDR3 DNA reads TGTGCCAGCAGTTCGGCAGGGGGAACACAAGAGACCCAGTACTTC.

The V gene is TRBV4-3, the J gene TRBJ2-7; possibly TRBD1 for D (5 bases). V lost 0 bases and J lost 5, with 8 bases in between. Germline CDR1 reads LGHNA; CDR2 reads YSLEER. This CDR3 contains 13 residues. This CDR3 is CASSQDQGHEQYF. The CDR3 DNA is TGCGCCAGCAGCCAAGATCAGGGCCACGAGCAGTACTTC.

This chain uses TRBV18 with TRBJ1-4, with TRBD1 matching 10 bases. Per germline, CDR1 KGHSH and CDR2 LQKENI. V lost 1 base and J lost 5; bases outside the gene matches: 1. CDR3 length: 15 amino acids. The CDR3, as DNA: TGTGCCAGCTCACCACGGACAGGGGGGAATGAAAAACTGTTTTTT. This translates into CASSPRTGGNEKLFF.

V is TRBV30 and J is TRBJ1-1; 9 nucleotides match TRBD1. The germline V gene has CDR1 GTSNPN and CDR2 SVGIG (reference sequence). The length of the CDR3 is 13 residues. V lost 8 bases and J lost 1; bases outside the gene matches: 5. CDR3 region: CAELGQGNTEAFF. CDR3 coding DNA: TGTGCCGAGCTGGGACAGGGGAACACTGAAGCTTTCTTT.

CDR3: CASSLEGNSGNTIYF. The DNA of the CDR3 is TGTGCCAGCAGCTTAGAGGGCAACTCTGGAAACACCATATATTTT. The rearrangement uses TRBV11-3 and TRBJ1-3; no reliable D call. CDR3 length: 15 residues. V was trimmed by 0 bases and J by 0 bases, leaving 6 bases between them. Germline CDR1 reads SGHNT; CDR2 reads YENEEA.

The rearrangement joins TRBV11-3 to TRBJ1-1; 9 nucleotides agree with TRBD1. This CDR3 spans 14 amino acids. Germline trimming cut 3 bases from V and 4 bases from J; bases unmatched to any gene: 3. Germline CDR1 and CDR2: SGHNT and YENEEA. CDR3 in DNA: TGTGCCAGCAGCTTGACAGGGGGGGTCACTGAAGCTTTCTTT. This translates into CASSLTGGVTEAFF.

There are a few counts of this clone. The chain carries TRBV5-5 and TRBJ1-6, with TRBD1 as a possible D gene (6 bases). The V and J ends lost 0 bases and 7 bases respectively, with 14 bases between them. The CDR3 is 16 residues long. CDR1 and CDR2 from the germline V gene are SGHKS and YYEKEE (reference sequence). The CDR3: CASSLDVGGLNSPLHF. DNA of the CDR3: TGTGCCAGCAGCTTGGATGTAGGGGGTTTAAATTCACCCCTCCACTTT.

The CDR3 bases are TGTGCCAGCAGTTTACCGGACAGGGGAATGTTCTTC. Protein sequence: CASSLPDRGMFF. The chain couples TRBV27 to TRBJ2-1, with 9 positions matching TRBD1. The germline V gene has CDR1 MNHEY and CDR2 SMNVEV (reference sequence). The CDR3 consists of 12 residues. V lost 2 bases to trimming and J lost 15 bases; unmatched junction nucleotides: 5.

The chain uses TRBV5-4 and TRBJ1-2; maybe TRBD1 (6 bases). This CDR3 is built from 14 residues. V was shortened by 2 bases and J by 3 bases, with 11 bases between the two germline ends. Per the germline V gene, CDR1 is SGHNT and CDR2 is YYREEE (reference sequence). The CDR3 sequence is CASSFGQTDYGYTF. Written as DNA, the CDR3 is TGTGCCAGCAGCTTTGGACAGACCGACTATGGCTACACCTTC.

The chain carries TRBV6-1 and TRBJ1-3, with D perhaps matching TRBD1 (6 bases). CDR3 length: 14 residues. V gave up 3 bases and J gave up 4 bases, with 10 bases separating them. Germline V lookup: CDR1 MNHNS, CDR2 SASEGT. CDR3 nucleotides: TGTGCCAGCAGTGAGGGCAGGGGCGGAAACACCATATATTTT. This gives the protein CASSEGRGGNTIYF.

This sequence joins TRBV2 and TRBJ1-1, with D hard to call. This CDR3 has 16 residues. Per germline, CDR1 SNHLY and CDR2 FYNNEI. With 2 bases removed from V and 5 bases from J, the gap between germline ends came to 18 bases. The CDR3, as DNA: TGTGCCAGCAGTGAACCCCGACAACTTAGACCGACTGAAGCTTTCTTT. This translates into CASSEPRQLRPTEAFF.

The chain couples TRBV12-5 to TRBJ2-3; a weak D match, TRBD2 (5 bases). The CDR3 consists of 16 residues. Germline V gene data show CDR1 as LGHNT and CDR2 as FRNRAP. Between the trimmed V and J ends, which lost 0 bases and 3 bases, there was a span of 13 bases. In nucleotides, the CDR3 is TGTGCTAGTGGTTTGGTACTTACGGGAAGGACAGATACGCAGTATTTT. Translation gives CASGLVLTGRTDTQYF.

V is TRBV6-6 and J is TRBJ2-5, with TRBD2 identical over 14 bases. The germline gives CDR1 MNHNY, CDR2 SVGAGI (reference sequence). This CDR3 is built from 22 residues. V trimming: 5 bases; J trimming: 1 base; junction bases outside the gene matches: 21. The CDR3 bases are TGTGCCAGCAGTCCGAACAAGACACCGGGACTAGCGGGGGACGCCCCCCAAGAGACCCAGTACTTC. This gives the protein CASSPNKTPGLAGDAPQETQYF.

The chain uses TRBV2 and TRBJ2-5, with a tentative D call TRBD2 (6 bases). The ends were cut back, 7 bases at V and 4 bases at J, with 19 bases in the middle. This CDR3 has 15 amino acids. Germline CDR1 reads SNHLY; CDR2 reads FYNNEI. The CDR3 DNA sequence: TGTGCCAGCAACCGAGAGGTAGCGGCTCTAGAGACCCAGTACTTC. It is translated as CASNREVAALETQYF.

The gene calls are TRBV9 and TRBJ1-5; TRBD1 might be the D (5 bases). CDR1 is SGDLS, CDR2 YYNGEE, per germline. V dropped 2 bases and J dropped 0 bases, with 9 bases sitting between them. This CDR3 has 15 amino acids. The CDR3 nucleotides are TGTGCCAGCAGCGTCCAGGGAGGTAGCAATCAGCCCCAGCATTTT. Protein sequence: CASSVQGGSNQPQHF.